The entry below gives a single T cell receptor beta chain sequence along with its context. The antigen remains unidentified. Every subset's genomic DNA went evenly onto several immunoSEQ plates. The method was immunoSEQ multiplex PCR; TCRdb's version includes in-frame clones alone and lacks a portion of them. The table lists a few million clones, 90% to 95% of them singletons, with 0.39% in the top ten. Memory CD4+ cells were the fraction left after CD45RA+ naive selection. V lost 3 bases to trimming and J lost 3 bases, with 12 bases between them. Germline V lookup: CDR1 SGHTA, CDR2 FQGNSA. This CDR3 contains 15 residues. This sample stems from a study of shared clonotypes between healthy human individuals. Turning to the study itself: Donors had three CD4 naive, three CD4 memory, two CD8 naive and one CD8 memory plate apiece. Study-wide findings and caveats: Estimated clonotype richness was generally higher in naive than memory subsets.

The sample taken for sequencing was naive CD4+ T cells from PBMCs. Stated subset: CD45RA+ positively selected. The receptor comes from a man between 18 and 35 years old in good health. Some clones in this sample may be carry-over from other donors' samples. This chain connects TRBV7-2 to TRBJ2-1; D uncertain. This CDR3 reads CASSFMAISYNEQFF. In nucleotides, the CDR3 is TGTGCCAGCAGCTTCATGGCGATAAGCTACAATGAGCAGTTCTTC. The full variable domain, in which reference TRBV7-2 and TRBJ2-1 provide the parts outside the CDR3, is GAGVSQSPSNKVTEKGKDVELRCDPISGHTALYWYRQSLGQGLEFLIYFQGNSAPDKSGLPSDRFSAERTGGSVSTLTIQRTQQEDSAVYLCASSFMAISYNEQFFGPGTRLTVL.